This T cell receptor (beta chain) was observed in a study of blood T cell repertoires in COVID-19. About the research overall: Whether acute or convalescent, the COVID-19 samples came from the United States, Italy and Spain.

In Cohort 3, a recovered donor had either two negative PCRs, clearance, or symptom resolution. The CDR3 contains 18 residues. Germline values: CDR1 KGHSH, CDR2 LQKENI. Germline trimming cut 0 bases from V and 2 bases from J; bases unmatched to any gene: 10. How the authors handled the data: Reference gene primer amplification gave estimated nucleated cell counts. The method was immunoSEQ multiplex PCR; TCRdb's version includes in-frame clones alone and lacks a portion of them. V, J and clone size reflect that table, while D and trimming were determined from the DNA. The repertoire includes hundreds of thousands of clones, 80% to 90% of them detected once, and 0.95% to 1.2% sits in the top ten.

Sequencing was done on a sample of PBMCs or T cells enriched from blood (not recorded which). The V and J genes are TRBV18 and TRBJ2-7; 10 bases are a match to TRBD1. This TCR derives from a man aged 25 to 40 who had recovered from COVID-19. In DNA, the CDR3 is TGTGCCAGCTCACCACCCGACGTGTTTGGGACAGGGGCCTACGAGCAGTACTTC. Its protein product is CASSPPDVFGTGAYEQYF. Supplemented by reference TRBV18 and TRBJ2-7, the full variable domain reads NAGVMQNPRHLVRRRGQEARLRCSPMKGHSHVYWYRQLPEEGLKFMVYLQKENIIDESGMPKERFSAEFPKEGPSILRIQQVVRGDSAAYFCASSPPDVFGTGAYEQYFGPGTRLTVT.